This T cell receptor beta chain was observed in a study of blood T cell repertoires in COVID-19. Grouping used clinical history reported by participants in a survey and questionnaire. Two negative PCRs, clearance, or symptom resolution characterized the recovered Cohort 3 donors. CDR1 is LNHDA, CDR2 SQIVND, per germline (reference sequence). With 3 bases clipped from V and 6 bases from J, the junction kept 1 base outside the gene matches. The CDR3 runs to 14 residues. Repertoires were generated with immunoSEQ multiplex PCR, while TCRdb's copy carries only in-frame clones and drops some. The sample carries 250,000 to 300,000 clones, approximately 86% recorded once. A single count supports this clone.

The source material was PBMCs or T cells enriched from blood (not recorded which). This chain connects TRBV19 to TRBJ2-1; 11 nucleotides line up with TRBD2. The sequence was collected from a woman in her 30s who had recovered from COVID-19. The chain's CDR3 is CASSILAGGNEQFF. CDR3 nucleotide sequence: TGTGCCAGTAGTATCCTAGCGGGAGGCAATGAGCAGTTCTTC. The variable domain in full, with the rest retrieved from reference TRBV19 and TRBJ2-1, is DGGITQSPKYLFRKEGQNVTLSCEQNLNHDAMYWYRQDPGQGLRLIYYSQIVNDFQKGDIAEGYSVSREKKESFPLTVTSAQKNPTAFYLCASSILAGGNEQFFGPGTRLTVL.